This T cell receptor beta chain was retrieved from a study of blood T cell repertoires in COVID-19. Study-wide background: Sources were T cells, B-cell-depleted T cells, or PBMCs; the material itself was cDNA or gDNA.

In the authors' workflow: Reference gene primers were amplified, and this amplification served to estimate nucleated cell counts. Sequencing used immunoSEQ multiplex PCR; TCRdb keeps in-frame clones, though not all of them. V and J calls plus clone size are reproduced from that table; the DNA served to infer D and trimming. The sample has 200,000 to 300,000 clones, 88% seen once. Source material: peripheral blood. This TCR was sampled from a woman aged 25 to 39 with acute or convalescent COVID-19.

CDR3 bases: TGTGCCAGCAGCTCGACAGGTTCGGATCAGCCCCAGCATTTT. Translated, it gives CASSSTGSDQPQHF. The chain recombines TRBV5-4 with TRBJ1-5; possible D gene TRBD1, 6 bases. The V and J ends lost 3 bases and 5 bases respectively, with 12 bases between them. This CDR3 has 14 amino acids. Germline CDR1 is SGHNT and CDR2 is YYREEE (reference sequence).